This TCR beta chain was recovered during a study of OX40 agonist ivuxolimab in advanced cancers. As for the study in general: Ivuxolimab is a fully human IgG2 antibody that activates OX40 (CD134). General study findings and limits: In the 0.1-3.0 mg/kg groups, partial responders showed among the lowest expansion. With doses of 0.1 to 3.0 mg/kg, CD4+ and CD8+ blood T cells had undergone clonal expansion by week 6.

Generated by immunoSEQ multiplex PCR, the TCRdb table keeps only in-frame clones and is missing some. Of around 62,000 clones in the sample, 70% to 85% are singletons; the top ten hold around 1.5%. The CDR3 consists of 16 residues. V was trimmed by 4 bases and J by 0 bases, leaving 10 bases between them. The V gene's germline CDR1 is MNHNS and CDR2 SASEGT. Comment on this clone: No antigen is known for it.

The chain is built from TRBV6-1 and TRBJ2-6; D may be TRBD1 (5 bases). The clonotype comes from an adult with an advanced solid tumor such as melanoma, head and neck, liver or kidney cancer. This specimen consisted of CD4+ or CD8+ T cells sorted from blood, obtained in a trial of the OX40 agonist ivuxolimab. The CDR3 is CASSGGLFSGANVLTF. The CDR3 DNA follows: TGTGCCAGCAGTGGGGGCCTATTCTCTGGGGCCAACGTCCTGACTTTC.